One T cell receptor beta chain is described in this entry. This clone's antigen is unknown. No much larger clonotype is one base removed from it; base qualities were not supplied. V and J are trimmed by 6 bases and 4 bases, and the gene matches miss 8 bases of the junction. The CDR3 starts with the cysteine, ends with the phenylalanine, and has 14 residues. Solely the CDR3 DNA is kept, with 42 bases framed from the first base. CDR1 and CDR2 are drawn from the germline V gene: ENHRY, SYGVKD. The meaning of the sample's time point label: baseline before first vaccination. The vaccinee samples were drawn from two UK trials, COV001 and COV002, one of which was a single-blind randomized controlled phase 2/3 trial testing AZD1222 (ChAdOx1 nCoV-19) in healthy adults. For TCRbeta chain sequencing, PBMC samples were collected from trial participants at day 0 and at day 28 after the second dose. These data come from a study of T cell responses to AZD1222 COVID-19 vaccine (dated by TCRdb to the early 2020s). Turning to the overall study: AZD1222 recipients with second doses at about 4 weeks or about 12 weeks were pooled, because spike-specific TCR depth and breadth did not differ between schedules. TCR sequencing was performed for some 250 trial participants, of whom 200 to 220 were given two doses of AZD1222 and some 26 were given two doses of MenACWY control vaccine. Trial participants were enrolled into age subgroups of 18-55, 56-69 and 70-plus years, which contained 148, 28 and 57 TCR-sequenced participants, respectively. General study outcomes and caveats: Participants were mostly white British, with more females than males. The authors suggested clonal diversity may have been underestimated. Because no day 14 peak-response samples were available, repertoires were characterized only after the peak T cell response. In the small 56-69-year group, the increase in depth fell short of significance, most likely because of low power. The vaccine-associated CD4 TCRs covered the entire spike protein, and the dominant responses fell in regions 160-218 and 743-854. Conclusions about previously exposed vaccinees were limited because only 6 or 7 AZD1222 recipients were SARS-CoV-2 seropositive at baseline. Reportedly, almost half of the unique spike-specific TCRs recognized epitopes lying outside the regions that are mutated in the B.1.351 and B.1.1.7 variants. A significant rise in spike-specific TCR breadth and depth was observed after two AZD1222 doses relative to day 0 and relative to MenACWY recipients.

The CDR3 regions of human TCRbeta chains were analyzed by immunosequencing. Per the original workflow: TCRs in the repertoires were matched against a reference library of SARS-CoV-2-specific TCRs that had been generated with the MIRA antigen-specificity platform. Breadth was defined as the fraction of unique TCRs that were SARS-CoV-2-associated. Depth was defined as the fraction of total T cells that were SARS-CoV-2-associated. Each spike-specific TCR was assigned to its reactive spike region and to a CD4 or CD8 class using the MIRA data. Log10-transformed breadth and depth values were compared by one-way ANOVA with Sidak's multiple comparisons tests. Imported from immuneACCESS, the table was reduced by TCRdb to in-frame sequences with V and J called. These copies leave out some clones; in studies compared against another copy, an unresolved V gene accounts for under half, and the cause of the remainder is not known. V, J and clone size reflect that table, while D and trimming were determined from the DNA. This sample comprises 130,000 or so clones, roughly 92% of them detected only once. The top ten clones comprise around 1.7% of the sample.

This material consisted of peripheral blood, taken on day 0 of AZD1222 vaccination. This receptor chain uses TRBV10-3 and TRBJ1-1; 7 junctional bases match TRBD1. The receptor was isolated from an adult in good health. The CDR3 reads CAIRKDREGTEAFF. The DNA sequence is TGTGCCATCAGGAAAGACAGGGAGGGCACTGAAGCTTTCTTT.